These 13 T cell receptor beta chains were all obtained from the same sample, sequenced in a study of T-cell reconstitution after alpha-beta-depleted transplantation in children. Researchers prepared the TCRbeta library using unique molecular identifiers, the study reports. TCRdb re-called the PCR reads with MiXCR, one entry per CDR3 protein. Of approximately 420,000 distinct CDR3 sequences listed, about a tenth are singletons. Sample: PBMCs from the stem cell graft donor, taken from the stem cell graft. Receptors originate from a human donor who donated a stem cell graft to a child with acute myeloid leukemia.

Ten or more counts support this clonotype. In DNA, the CDR3 is TGTGCCAGCAGCCACAGTAAGATAAATGAGCAGTTCTTC. This gives the protein CASSHSKINEQFF. The chain uses TRBV7-2 and TRBJ2-1; D call uncertain. Germline CDR1 is SGHTA and CDR2 is FQGNSA. This CDR3 spans 13 amino acids. Trimming removed 5 bases at V and 7 bases at J, with 12 bases between.

The chain carries TRBV10-3 and TRBJ2-7; D is possibly TRBD2 (5 bases). Germline V CDR1 and CDR2: ENHRY, SYGVKD. V lost 7 bases, J lost 7 bases, and 14 bases lay in between. The CDR3 spans 12 residues. CDR3 DNA: TGTGCCATCAAGGACCTCGGAGGAGAGCAGTACTTC. Translation: CAIKDLGGEQYF.

This clonotype was seen a handful of times. The chain employs TRBV29-1 and TRBJ2-1, with 9 bases identical to TRBD1. The CDR3 contains 15 residues. V was clipped by 3 bases and J by 9 bases; unmatched bases: 12. CDR1 is SQVTM and CDR2 is ANQGSEA in the germline V gene. The CDR3 here is CSVEGPGTGRVEQFF. CDR3 in DNA: TGCAGCGTTGAGGGGCCGGGGACAGGGCGGGTTGAGCAGTTCTTC.

The chain uses TRBV3-1 and TRBJ2-7; D is possibly TRBD1 (6 bases). Germline CDR1 and CDR2: LGHDT and YNNKEL (reference sequence). The CDR3 covers 12 residues. The V gene lost 4 bases and the J gene lost 7 bases, with 11 bases spanning the gap. The CDR3 nucleotides are TGTGCCAGCAGCCGCGCTACAGGGGAGCAGTACGTC. It translates to CASSRATGEQYV.

The rearrangement joins TRBV20-1 to TRBJ2-7; D perhaps matches TRBD2 (5 bases). The germline gives CDR1 DFQATT, CDR2 SNEGSKA (reference sequence). This CDR3 contains 15 residues. Trimming stripped 0 bases from V and 7 bases from J, with 19 bases between. Here the CDR3 DNA reads TGCAGTGCTAGAGATTCCACTAGAGGTCTGGGAGAGCAGTACGTC. Translating it yields CSARDSTRGLGEQYV.

This chain connects TRBV5-1 to TRBJ1-2; possibly TRBD1 for D (5 bases). Trimming left V 3 bases short and J 7 bases short, with 13 bases between. Germline loops: CDR1 SGHRS, CDR2 YFSETQ. CDR3 length equals 13 residues. The CDR3 region has the DNA TGCGCCAGCAGCTCCGGGGCTAGTGCTGGCTACACCTTC. This translates into CASSSGASAGYTF.

In its sample, this clonotype was seen a few times. This chain connects TRBV7-2 to TRBJ2-3, with D uncertain. The CDR3 loop spans 12 amino acids. The germline V and J ends were trimmed by 4 bases and 5 bases, with 7 bases remaining between them. Germline V gene lookup returns CDR1 SGHTA and CDR2 FQGNSA. This CDR3 reads CASSYDIDTQYF. CDR3 DNA sequence: TGTGCCAGCAGCTATGATATAGATACGCAGTATTTT.

This clonotype has only a few counts. This chain connects TRBV7-2 to TRBJ2-1, with TRBD2 matching 7 bases. V was pared by 2 bases and J by 15 bases, with 13 bases of the junction left unmatched. The CDR3 sequence is 14 residues long. Looked up from germline, CDR1 is SGHTA and CDR2 is FQGNSA. CDR3 protein: CASSLQYGGSVGFF. The CDR3 region has the DNA TGTGCCAGCAGCTTACAATACGGCGGGAGTGTGGGGTTCTTC.

This clonotype was found a few times. The chain employs TRBV7-2 and TRBJ2-7, with D unclear. CDR3 size: 12 residues. Trimming took 1 base from V and 6 from J, leaving 7 bases between them. Germline V gives CDR1 SGHTA, CDR2 FQGNSA. The CDR3 nucleotides read TGTGCCAGCAGCTTAGGAGCGAGCGAGCAGTACTTC. Protein product: CASSLGASEQYF.

This chain connects TRBV5-3 to TRBJ2-7; tentatively, D is TRBD1 (6 bases). TRBV5-3 belongs to the ORF category, with a function that is uncertain. This CDR3 has 15 residues. V was cut by 4 bases and J by 0 bases, with 14 bases left in between. The CDR3 reads CARSRAQGSSYEQYV. DNA for the CDR3: TGTGCCAGAAGCCGTGCACAGGGTAGCTCCTACGAGCAGTACGTC.

This clonotype has ten or more counts. The V and J genes are TRBV4-3 and TRBJ2-5; no definite D call. V lost 4 bases to trimming and J lost 3 bases, with 9 bases between them. The CDR3 totals 13 residues. Per germline, CDR1 LGHNA and CDR2 YSLEER. CDR3 region: CASSRGLEETQYF. The CDR3 nucleotides read TGCGCCAGCAGCCGGGGTCTAGAAGAGACCCAGTACTTC.

This clonotype was detected many times. The junction shows a germline mismatch at one end, possibly a read error. This rearrangement joins TRBV5-1 to TRBJ2-7, with a weak D call TRBD1 (6 bases). This CDR3 spans 14 amino acids. From germline, CDR1 is SGHRS and CDR2 YFSETQ. The CDR3 coding sequence is TGTGCCAGCAGCTTAACAGGGAGCTCCTACGAGCAGTACTTC. Protein: CASSLTGSSYEQYF.

This clonotype was counted between two and nine times. The rearrangement joins TRBV12-3 or TRBV12-4 to TRBJ1-6; D not resolved. The CDR3 sequence is 14 residues long. V was trimmed by 0 bases and J by 5 bases, leaving 5 bases between them. CDR3 amino acids: CASSLAGDNSPLHF. The DNA for the CDR3 is TGTGCCAGCAGTTTAGCTGGAGATAATTCACCCCTCCACTTT.